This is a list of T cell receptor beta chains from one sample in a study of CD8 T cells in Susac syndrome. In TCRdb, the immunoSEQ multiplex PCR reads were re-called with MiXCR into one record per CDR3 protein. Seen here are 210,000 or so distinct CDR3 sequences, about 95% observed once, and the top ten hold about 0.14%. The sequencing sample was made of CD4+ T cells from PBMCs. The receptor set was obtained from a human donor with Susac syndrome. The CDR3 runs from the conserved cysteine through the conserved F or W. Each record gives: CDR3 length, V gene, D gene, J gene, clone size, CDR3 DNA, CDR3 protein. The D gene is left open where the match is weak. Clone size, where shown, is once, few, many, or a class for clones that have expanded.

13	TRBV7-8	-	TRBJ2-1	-	TGTGCCAGCAGCTTGTACTTCTCCCATGAGCAGTTCTTC	CASSLYFSHEQFF
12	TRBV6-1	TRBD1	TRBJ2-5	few	TGTGCCAGCACTACGGACAGGGGCGACCAGTACTTC	CASTTDRGDQYF
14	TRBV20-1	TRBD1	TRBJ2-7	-	TGCAGTGCTAGTCATGGGACAGGGGCGTACGAGCAGTACTTC	CSASHGTGAYEQYF
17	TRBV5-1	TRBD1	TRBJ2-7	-	TGCGCCAGCAGCACCGGGACAGGGATTGGGAGCTCCTACGAGCAGTACTTC	CASSTGTGIGSSYEQYF
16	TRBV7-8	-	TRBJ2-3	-	TGTGCCAGCAGCGGTCCAGGCGGGCTCGGTGGAGATACGCAGTATTTT	CASSGPGGLGGDTQYF
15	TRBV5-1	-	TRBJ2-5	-	TGCGCCAGCAGCTTGGGAATCACAGGGAAGGAGACCCAGTACTTC	CASSLGITGKETQYF
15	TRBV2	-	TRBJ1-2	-	TGTGCCAGCACTCCCGGGATACCACTGGTCTATGGCTACACCTTC	CASTPGIPLVYGYTF
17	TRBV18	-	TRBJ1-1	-	TGTGCCAGCTCACCACGCGCCCAGGGAGGCTCGAACACTGAAGCTTTCTTT	CASSPRAQGGSNTEAFF
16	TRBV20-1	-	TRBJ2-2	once	TGCAGTGCTAGAGGCAAGGACCCTGGTTCAACCGGGGAGCTGTTTTTT	CSARGKDPGSTGELFF
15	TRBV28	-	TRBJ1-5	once	TGTGCCAGCAGTGAAGCAGGGGTAAGCAATCAGCCCCAGCATTTT	CASSEAGVSNQPQHF
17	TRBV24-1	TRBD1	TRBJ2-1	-	TGTGCCACCAGTGCTAACACCGGGACAGCCTACTACAATGAGCAGTTCTTC	CATSANTGTAYYNEQFF
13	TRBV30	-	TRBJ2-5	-	TGTGCCTGGAGTCCGTCAGGGGAAGAGACCCAGTACTTC	CAWSPSGEETQYF
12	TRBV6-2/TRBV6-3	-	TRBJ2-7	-	TGTGCCAGCAGTTGGGCAATGGGCGAGCAGTACTTC	CASSWAMGEQYF
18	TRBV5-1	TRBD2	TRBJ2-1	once	TGCGCCAGCAGCGTGGGACTAGCGGGGGGAGGGCCCTACAATGAGCAGTTCTTC	CASSVGLAGGGPYNEQFF
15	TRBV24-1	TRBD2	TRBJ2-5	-	TGTGCCACCAGTGACCCGACTAGCGGCCAAGAGACCCAGTACTTC	CATSDPTSGQETQYF
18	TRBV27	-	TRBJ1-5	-	TGTGCCAGCAGTTTTTCTGGCTCCTTAGGGGCAAGCAATCAGCCCCAGCATTTT	CASSFSGSLGASNQPQHF
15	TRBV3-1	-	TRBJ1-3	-	TGTGCCAGCTCACCGGGGGTCATCGGTGGAAACACCATATATTTT	CASSPGVIGGNTIYF
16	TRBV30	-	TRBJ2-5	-	TGTGCCTGGAGTGCTCCCAATTTCGGGAGTCAAGAGACCCAGTACTTC	CAWSAPNFGSQETQYF
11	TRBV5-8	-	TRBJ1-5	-	TGTGCCAGCAGCTTATTTCAGCCCCAGCATTTT	CASSLFQPQHF
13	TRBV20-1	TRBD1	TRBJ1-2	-	TGCAGTGCTAGTAACGACAGGGGTTATGGCTACACCTTC	CSASNDRGYGYTF
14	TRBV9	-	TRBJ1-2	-	TGTGCCAGCAGCGTAGATTGGCGGTATGATGGCTACACCTTC	CASSVDWRYDGYTF
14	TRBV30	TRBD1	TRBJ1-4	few	TGTGCCTGGAGTGTTGACAGGGTCGGAGAAAAACTGTTTTTT	CAWSVDRVGEKLFF
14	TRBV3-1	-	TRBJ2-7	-	TGTGCCAGCAGCCCGGTAAAGGAGGCCTACGAGCAGTACTTC	CASSPVKEAYEQYF
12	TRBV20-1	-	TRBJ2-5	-	TGCAGTGCTATCCCCCCATTGGAGACCCAGTACTTC	CSAIPPLETQYF
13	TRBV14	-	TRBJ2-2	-	TGTGCCAGCAGGGGACAGAACACCGGGGAGCTGTTTTTT	CASRGQNTGELFF
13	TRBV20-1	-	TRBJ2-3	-	TGCAGTGCTAGGGGGGCTAGCACAGATACGCAGTATTTT	CSARGASTDTQYF
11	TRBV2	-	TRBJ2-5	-	TGTGCCAGCTCTGGGGGCGAGACCCAGTACTTC	CASSGGETQYF
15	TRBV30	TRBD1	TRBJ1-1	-	TGTGCCTGGGAGCCGGGACAGGGGCAATTTACTGAAGCTTTCTTT	CAWEPGQGQFTEAFF
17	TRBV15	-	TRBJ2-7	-	TGTGCCACCAGCAGAGATGGTAGACAGGCGAGCTCCTACGAGCAGTACTTC	CATSRDGRQASSYEQYF
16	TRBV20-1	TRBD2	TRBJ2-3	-	TGCAGTGCTGGGTCCCACGCTAGCGGGGGCACAGATACGCAGTATTTT	CSAGSHASGGTDTQYF
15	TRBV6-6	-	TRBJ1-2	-	TGTGCCAGCAGTTACTCTCAGGGAACAGGCGAGGGCTACACCTTC	CASSYSQGTGEGYTF
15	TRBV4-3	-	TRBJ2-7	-	TGCGCCAGCAGCCAAGATCTAGAGCGGACTGGCGAGCAGTACTTC	CASSQDLERTGEQYF
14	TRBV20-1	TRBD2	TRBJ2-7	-	TGCAGTGCTAGCAGCGGGGGGGCTACGCGCGAGCAGTACTTC	CSASSGGATREQYF
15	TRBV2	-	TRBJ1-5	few	TGTGCCAGCACTCTGGACAGTTTATTCAATCAGCCCCAGCATTTT	CASTLDSLFNQPQHF
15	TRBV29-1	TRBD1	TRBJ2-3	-	TGCAGCGTCCGACGGACAGGGTCGAGAACAGATACGCAGTATTTT	CSVRRTGSRTDTQYF